This T cell receptor (beta chain) was sequenced in a study of blood T cells in healthy people across ages. Study-level results: It was the long-lived donors that had more naive CD4+ cells and higher diversity than aged donors.

Points on this clonotype: What it binds is not known.

Sample-barcoded 5' priming and a J-beta primer mix drove a second PCR of about 6 to 12 cycles. Each TCR beta cDNA got a 12-nucleotide random molecular identifier. TCRdb passed the 5' RACE reads through MiXCR, listing each CDR3 protein once. Of about 680,000 distinct CDR3 sequences in the sample, around 45% were seen once. The sequence was collected from a woman in her sixties in good health. Sample: blood.

The CDR3: CASRGTGGAVTNEKLFF. The CDR3 bases are TGTGCCAGCAGAGGGACAGGCGGCGCGGTTACTAATGAAAAACTGTTTTTT. This chain uses TRBV6-2 or TRBV6-3 with TRBJ1-4, with 8 bases lining up with TRBD1. Germline CDR1 and CDR2: MNHEY and SVGEGT. This CDR3 is 17 amino acids long. After removal of 6 bases from V and 2 bases from J, the junction contained 11 bases not matched to a gene.